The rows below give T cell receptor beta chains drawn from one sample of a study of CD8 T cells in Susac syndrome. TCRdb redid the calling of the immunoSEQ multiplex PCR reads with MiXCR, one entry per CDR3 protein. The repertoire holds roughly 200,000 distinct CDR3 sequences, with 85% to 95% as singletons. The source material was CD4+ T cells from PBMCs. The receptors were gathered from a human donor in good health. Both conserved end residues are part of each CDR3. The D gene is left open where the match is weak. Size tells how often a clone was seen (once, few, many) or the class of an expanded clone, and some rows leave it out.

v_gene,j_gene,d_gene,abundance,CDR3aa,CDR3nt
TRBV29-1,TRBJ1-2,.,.,CSGSLGGLNYGYTF,TGCAGCGGCTCCCTAGGGGGACTTAACTATGGCTACACCTTC
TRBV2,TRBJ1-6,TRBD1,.,CASSGGQGYSPLHF,TGTGCCAGCAGTGGGGGACAGGGTTACTCACCCCTCCACTTT
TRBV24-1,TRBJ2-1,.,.,CATSVRGGGYEQFF,TGTGCCACCAGTGTTAGGGGTGGGGGCTATGAGCAGTTCTTC
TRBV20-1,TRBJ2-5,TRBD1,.,CSADTPGQASSGETQYF,TGCAGTGCGGACACACCTGGACAGGCATCCTCTGGCGAGACCCAGTACTTC
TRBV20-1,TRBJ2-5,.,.,CSASPHGGLQETQYF,TGCAGTGCTTCCCCTCACGGGGGGCTTCAAGAGACCCAGTACTTC
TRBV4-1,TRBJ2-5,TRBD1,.,CASSHEPKRTGIETQYF,TGCGCCAGCAGCCACGAACCAAAAAGGACAGGGATAGAGACCCAGTACTTC
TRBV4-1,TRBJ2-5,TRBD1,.,CASSQRDRESETQYF,TGCGCCAGCAGCCAAAGGGACAGGGAATCAGAGACCCAGTACTTC
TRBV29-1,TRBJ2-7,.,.,CSVRTASYEQYF,TGCAGCGTCAGGACAGCCTCCTACGAGCAGTACTTC
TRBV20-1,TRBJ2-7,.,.,CSARDSRGSYEQYF,TGCAGTGCTAGAGATTCAAGGGGATCCTACGAGCAGTACTTC
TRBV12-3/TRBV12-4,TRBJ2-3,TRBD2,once,CASQAGGTDTQYF,TGTGCCAGTCAAGCGGGAGGCACAGATACGCAGTATTTT
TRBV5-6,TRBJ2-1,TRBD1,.,CASSRDRDEQFF,TGTGCCAGCAGCCGGGACAGGGATGAGCAGTTCTTC
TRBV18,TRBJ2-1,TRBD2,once,CASSAGLAGSGEQFF,TGTGCCAGCTCAGCCGGACTAGCGGGGTCTGGGGAGCAGTTCTTC
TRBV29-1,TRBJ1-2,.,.,CSVGGQRGPGYTF,TGCAGCGTTGGTGGTCAGAGGGGTCCTGGCTACACCTTC